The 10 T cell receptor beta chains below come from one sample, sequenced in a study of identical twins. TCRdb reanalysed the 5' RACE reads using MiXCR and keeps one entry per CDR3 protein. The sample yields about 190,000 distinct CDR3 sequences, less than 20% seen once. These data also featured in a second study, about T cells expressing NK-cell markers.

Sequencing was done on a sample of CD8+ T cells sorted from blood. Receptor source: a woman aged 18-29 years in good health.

CDR3 DNA: TGCAGTGCTACGGCTAGCGGGAGACGGAAAGATACGCAGTATTTT. Translated: CSATASGRRKDTQYF. V is TRBV20-1 and J is TRBJ2-3; 10 nucleotides agree with TRBD2. The CDR3 is 15 amino acids. V shed 4 bases and J 5 bases; nucleotides not matched to a gene: 9. Germline CDR1 DFQATT, CDR2 SNEGSKA (reference sequence).

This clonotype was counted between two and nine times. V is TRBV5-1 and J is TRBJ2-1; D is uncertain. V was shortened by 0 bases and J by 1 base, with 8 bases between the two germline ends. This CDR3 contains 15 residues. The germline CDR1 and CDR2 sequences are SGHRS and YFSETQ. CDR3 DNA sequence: TGCGCCAGCAGCTTGGTGTCAACTTCCTACAATGAGCAGTTCTTC. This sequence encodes CASSLVSTSYNEQFF.

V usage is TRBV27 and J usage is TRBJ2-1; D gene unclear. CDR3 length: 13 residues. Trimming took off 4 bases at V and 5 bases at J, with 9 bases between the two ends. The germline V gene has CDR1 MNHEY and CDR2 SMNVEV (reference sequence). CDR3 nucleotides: TGTGCCAGCAGTTCGGCCAGTAACAATGAGCAGTTCTTC. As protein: CASSSASNNEQFF.

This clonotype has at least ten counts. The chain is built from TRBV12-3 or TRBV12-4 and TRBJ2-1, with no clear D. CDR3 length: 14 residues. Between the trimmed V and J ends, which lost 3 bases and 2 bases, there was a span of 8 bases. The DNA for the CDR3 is TGTGCCAGCAGTTTCTCGCCCCCCTACAATGAGCAGTTCTTC. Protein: CASSFSPPYNEQFF.

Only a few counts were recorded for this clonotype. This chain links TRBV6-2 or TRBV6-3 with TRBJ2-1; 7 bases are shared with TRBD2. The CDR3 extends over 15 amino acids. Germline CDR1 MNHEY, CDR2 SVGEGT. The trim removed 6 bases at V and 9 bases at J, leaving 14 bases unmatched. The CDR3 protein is CASSTLAVQLFEQFF. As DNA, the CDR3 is TGTGCCAGCAGCACTCTAGCGGTACAACTTTTTGAGCAGTTCTTC.

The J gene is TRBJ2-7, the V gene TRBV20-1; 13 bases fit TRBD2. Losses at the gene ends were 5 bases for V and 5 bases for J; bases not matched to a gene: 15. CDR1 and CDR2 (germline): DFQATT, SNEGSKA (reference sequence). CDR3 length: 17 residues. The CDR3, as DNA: TGCAGTGCTGGACTAGCGGGGGCCCTGATATCCCGAGACGAGCAGTACTTC. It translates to CSAGLAGALISRDEQYF.

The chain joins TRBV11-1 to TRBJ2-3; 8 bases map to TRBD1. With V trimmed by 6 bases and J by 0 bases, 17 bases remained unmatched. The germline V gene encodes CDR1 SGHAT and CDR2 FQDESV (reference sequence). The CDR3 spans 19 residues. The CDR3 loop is CASSSNRDRLTTSTDTQYF. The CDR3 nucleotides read TGTGCCAGCAGTTCAAACCGGGACAGGCTGACTACTAGCACAGATACGCAGTATTTT.

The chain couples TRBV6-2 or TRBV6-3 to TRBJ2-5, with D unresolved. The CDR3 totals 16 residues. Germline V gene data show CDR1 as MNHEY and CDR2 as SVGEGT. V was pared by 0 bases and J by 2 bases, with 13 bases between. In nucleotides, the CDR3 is TGTGCCAGCAGTTACTCCACCGGCATTGGGCAAGAGACCCAGTACTTC. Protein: CASSYSTGIGQETQYF.

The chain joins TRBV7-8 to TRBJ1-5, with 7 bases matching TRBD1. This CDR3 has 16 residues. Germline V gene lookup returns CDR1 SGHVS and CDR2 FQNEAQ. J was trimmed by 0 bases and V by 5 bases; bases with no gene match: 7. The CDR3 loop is CASSPGTAYSNQPQHF. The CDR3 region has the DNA TGTGCCAGCAGCCCTGGGACAGCTTATAGCAATCAGCCCCAGCATTTT.

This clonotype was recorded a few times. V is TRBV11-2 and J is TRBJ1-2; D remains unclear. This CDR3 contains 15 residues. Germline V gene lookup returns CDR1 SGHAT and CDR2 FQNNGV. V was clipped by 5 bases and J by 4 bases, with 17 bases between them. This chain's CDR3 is CASSPGIDMGYGYTF. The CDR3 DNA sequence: TGTGCCAGCAGCCCCGGTATTGATATGGGCTATGGCTACACCTTC.